The 22 T cell receptor beta chains below were found in one sample sequenced in a study of PD-1 blockade in classical Hodgkin lymphoma. Sequencing was performed with immunoSEQ multiplex PCR; in TCRdb, only in-frame clones are kept and a portion is missing. The sample contains over 20,000 clones, around 67% of which appear only once. Exposure to brentuximab vedotin varied, and each patient had relapsed following autologous stem cell transplantation. Specimen: peripheral blood mononuclear cells (PBMCs), collected before the second cycle of nivolumab. These receptors all come from a human donor with classical Hodgkin lymphoma.

The genes are TRBV7-9 and TRBJ2-1; tentative D call: TRBD1 (6 bases). The germline gives CDR1 SEHNR, CDR2 FQNEAQ (reference sequence). This CDR3 comprises 15 residues. V was trimmed by 4 bases and J by 3 bases, leaving 13 bases between them. The CDR3 spells CASSSGQGRYNEQFF. CDR3 in DNA: TGTGCCAGCAGCTCCGGGCAGGGGCGCTACAATGAGCAGTTCTTC.

This chain links TRBV5-1 with TRBJ2-1, with TRBD2 as a possible D gene (6 bases). The CDR3 loop spans 15 amino acids. Germline V gives CDR1 SGHRS, CDR2 YFSETQ. Trimming pared 5 bases from V and 3 bases from J, leaving 15 bases between. Here the CDR3 reads CASSRGETLYNEQFF. CDR3 DNA sequence: TGCGCCAGCAGTCGCGGGGAAACCCTCTACAATGAGCAGTTCTTC.

V is TRBV19 and J is TRBJ2-7, with TRBD1 identical over 12 bases. V trimming: 6 bases; J trimming: 6 bases; junction bases outside the gene matches: 9. The CDR3 is made up of 15 amino acids. CDR1 is LNHDA, CDR2 SQIVND, per germline (reference sequence). CDR3 nucleotides: TGTGCCAGTAGCCCGCCGGGACAGGGGGCGAGCGAGCAGTACTTC. It codes for CASSPPGQGASEQYF.

V is TRBV6-1 and J is TRBJ2-3; the D is unclear. Trimming cost V 5 bases and J 1 base, with 7 bases left between them. This CDR3 has 13 amino acids. Germline CDR1 and CDR2: MNHNS and SASEGT. CDR3 sequence reads: CASSLDRTDTQYF. CDR3 DNA: TGTGCCAGCAGTCTGGATCGCACAGATACGCAGTATTTT.

The chain is built from TRBV7-9 and TRBJ1-2; no clear D. With 1 base removed from V and 7 bases from J, the gap between germline ends came to 7 bases. The CDR3 spans 12 residues. Germline assignment: CDR1 SEHNR and CDR2 FQNEAQ (reference sequence). The CDR3 region is CASSLVASGYTF. The CDR3 DNA reads as TGTGCCAGCAGCTTAGTGGCGAGTGGCTACACCTTC.

This clone is categorized as medium-sized (0.01 to 0.1%). The V gene is TRBV7-9, the J gene TRBJ2-1, with a possible D match to TRBD2 (6 bases). Deletions cut 5 bases from V and 5 bases from J, with 16 bases between. Germline V gene sequence: CDR1 SEHNR, CDR2 FQNEAQ (reference sequence). The CDR3 sequence is 15 residues long. The CDR3, as DNA: TGTGCCAGCAGCCTCGGACTGGGAGGAGACAATGAGCAGTTCTTC. It encodes CASSLGLGGDNEQFF.

V gene TRBV7-9 combines with J gene TRBJ2-3; 9 bases match TRBD1. V was clipped by 7 bases and J by 4 bases; unmatched bases: 6. The CDR3 has 14 residues. In germline, CDR1 is SEHNR, CDR2 FQNEAQ (reference sequence). The CDR3 protein is CASTKQGAADTQYF. DNA for the CDR3: TGTGCCAGCACCAAACAGGGGGCCGCAGATACGCAGTATTTT.

This clone was detected only once. This sequence joins TRBV21-1 and TRBJ2-7; the table gives TRBD2 as D, unverified against the DNA. TRBV21-1 is assigned pseudogene status. This CDR3 is 17 amino acids long. CDR3 sequence (DNA): TGTGCCAGCAGCCGGGCGCAAAGAGGGCGGGGTCCGTACGAGCAGTACTTC. It yields the protein CASSRAQRGRGPYEQYF.

This sequence joins TRBV11-2 and TRBJ2-4; D is perhaps TRBD2 (5 bases). The length of the CDR3 is 16 residues. With 3 bases removed from V and 0 bases from J, the gap between germline ends came to 12 bases. CDR1 and CDR2 from the germline V gene are SGHAT and FQNNGV. In DNA form, the CDR3 reads TGTGCCAGCAGCTTCGTGGCAGGACTAGCCAAAAACATTCAGTACTTC. Protein product: CASSFVAGLAKNIQYF.

This clone was seen a few times. The chain employs TRBV2 and TRBJ2-5; possibly TRBD2 for D (6 bases). V gave up 3 bases and J gave up 1 base, with 9 bases separating them. This CDR3 is built from 14 residues. Germline CDR1 and CDR2: SNHLY and FYNNEI. DNA for the CDR3: TGTGCCAGCAGTGACGCAGCGGGCCAAGAGACCCAGTACTTC. It codes for CASSDAAGQETQYF.

This sequence joins TRBV4-1 and TRBJ2-7, with D possibly called TRBD1 or TRBD2 (5 bases each). The CDR3 has 14 residues. V was shortened by 4 bases and J by 2 bases, with 12 bases between the two germline ends. The germline V gene encodes CDR1 MGHRA and CDR2 YSYEKL. CDR3 protein: CASSLGAGPYEQYF. The CDR3, as DNA: TGCGCCAGCAGCCTCGGGGCGGGCCCCTACGAGCAGTACTTC.

V is TRBV10-1 and J is TRBJ1-4, with 7 nucleotides matching TRBD1. Germline V gives CDR1 WNHNN, CDR2 SYGVQD (reference sequence). The CDR3 spans 19 residues. J gave up 0 bases and V 1 base, and 11 bases lay outside the gene matches. CDR3 sequence reads: CASSEFNTGAAATNEKLFF. The DNA for the CDR3 is TGCGCCAGCAGTGAGTTCAATACAGGGGCCGCCGCAACTAATGAAAAACTGTTTTTT.

V and J are TRBV4-2 and TRBJ2-3, with 10 bases aligning to TRBD1. Unmatched junction bases numbered 7, after V lost 4 bases and J lost 6 bases. This CDR3 comprises 15 residues. The germline gives CDR1 LGHNA, CDR2 YNFKEQ. The CDR3 coding sequence is TGTGCCAGCAGCCTATCCGGGACAGGGGCGGATACGCAGTATTTT. Its protein is CASSLSGTGADTQYF.

The chain has TRBV7-8 and TRBJ2-6, with TRBD1 matching 7 bases. CDR1 and CDR2 from the germline V gene are SGHVS and FQNEAQ. V was clipped by 5 bases and J by 3 bases; unmatched bases: 13. The CDR3 loop spans 18 amino acids. The CDR3 loop is CASSPPGRGLGGANVLTF. In DNA, the CDR3 is TGTGCCAGCAGCCCGCCTGGAAGGGGGCTAGGTGGGGCCAACGTCCTGACTTTC.

This chain connects TRBV11-2 to TRBJ2-3; unclear D gene. This CDR3 has 13 residues. The germline V gene encodes CDR1 SGHAT and CDR2 FQNNGV. Trimming stripped 6 bases from V and 6 bases from J, with 13 bases between. CDR3 protein: CASRLPGADTQYF. The CDR3 bases are TGTGCCAGCAGGTTGCCAGGTGCGGATACGCAGTATTTT.

This clone was seen more than once but under ten times. In nucleotides, the CDR3 is TGTGCCAGCAATTATGGAAGTGGGGGGTCGGTGGGTACGCAGTATTTT. Protein product: CASNYGSGGSVGTQYF. The chain is built from TRBV6-5 and TRBJ2-3; D possibly corresponds to TRBD2 (6 bases). Germline CDR1 and CDR2: MNHEY and SVGAGI. CDR3 size: 16 residues. The ends were cut back, 7 bases at V and 8 bases at J, with 25 bases in the middle.

The gene calls are TRBV4-1 and TRBJ2-5; 14 nucleotides agree with TRBD2. This CDR3 contains 16 residues. J gave up 5 bases and V 5 bases, and 7 bases lay outside the gene matches. In germline, CDR1 is MGHRA, CDR2 YSYEKL. The CDR3 is CASSNRLAGGMETQYF. CDR3 in DNA: TGCGCCAGCAGCAACCGACTAGCGGGAGGGATGGAGACCCAGTACTTC.

V is TRBV30 and J is TRBJ1-1, with D unclear. CDR3 length equals 16 residues. Germline CDR1 and CDR2: GTSNPN and SVGIG (reference sequence). Between the trimmed V and J ends, which lost 4 bases and 0 bases, there was a span of 18 bases. DNA for the CDR3: TGTGCCTGGATCGCCGGAACCCAACTCATGAACACTGAAGCTTTCTTT. Translated, it gives CAWIAGTQLMNTEAFF.

This clone was seen just once. The chain is built from TRBV18 and TRBJ2-1; 9 bases map to TRBD1. V shed 4 bases and J 5 bases; nucleotides not matched to a gene: 3. CDR1 KGHSH and CDR2 LQKENI come from the germline V gene. This CDR3 contains 14 residues. The CDR3 DNA sequence: TGTGCCAGCTCACAGGGGACAGGGAACAATGAGCAGTTCTTC. This codes for CASSQGTGNNEQFF. The full variable domain, completed using reference TRBV18 and TRBJ2-1, is NAGVMQNPRHLVRRRGQEARLRCSPMKGHSHVYWYRQLPEEGLKFMVYLQKENIIDESGMPKERFSAEFPKEGPSILRIQQVVRGDSAAYFCASSQGTGNNEQFFGPGTRLTVL.

The chain has TRBV9 and TRBJ1-2; D might be TRBD1 (6 bases). CDR1 and CDR2 from the germline V gene are SGDLS and YYNGEE. This CDR3 is built from 15 residues. Between the trimmed V and J ends, which lost 4 bases and 0 bases, there was a span of 13 bases. CDR3 in DNA: TGTGCCAGCAGCACCTTACGGACAGCTAACTATGGCTACACCTTC. It specifies CASSTLRTANYGYTF. The whole variable domain, remainder taken from reference TRBV9 and TRBJ1-2, is DSGVTQTPKHLITATGQRVTLRCSPRSGDLSVYWYQQSLDQGLQFLIQYYNGEERAKGNILERFSAQQFPDLHSELNLSSLELGDSALYFCASSTLRTANYGYTFGSGTRLTVV.

In its sample, this clone was seen once. The CDR3 loop reads CASSDSPGTGKTDTQYF. The CDR3 DNA is TGCGCCAGCAGTGACTCTCCCGGGACAGGGAAGACAGATACGCAGTATTTT. V is TRBV10-1 and J is TRBJ2-3, with 9 positions matching TRBD1. Germline V gene data show CDR1 as WNHNN and CDR2 as SYGVQD (reference sequence). The CDR3 contains 17 residues. V lost 3 bases and J lost 3; bases outside the gene matches: 10.

The CDR3 DNA reads as TGTGCCAGCAGCGTCGACTCAAGCTCCTACGAGCAGTACTTC. Protein: CASSVDSSSYEQYF. The chain employs TRBV9 and TRBJ2-7; D gene uncertain. The CDR3 length is 14 residues. Germline loops: CDR1 SGDLS, CDR2 YYNGEE. Trimming took 2 bases from V and 0 from J, leaving 9 bases between them.